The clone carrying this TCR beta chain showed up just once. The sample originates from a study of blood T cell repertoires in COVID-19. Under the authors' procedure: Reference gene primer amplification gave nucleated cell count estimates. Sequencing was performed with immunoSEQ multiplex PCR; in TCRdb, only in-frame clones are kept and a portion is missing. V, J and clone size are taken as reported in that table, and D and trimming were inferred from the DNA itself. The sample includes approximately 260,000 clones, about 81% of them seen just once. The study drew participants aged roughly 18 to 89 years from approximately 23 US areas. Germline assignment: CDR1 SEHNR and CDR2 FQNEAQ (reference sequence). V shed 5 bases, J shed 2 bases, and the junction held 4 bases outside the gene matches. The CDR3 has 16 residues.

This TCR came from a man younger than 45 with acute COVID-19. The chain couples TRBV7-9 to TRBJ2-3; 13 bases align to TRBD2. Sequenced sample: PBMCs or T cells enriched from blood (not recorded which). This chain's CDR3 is CASSRLAGGPTDTQYF. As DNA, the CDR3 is TGTGCCAGCAGCAGACTAGCGGGAGGACCCACAGATACGCAGTATTTT.